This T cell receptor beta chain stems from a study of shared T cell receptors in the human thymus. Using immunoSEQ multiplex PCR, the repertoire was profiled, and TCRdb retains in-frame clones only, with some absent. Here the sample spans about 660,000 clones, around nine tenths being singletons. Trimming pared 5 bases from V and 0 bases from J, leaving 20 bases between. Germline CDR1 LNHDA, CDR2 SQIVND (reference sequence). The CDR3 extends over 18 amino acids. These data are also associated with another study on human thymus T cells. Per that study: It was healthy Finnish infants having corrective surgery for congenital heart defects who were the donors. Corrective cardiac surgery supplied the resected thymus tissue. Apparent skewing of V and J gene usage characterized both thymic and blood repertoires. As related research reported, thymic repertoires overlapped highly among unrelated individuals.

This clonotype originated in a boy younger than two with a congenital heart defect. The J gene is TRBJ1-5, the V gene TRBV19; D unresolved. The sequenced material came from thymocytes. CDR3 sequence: CASSWAFGGRYSNQPQHF. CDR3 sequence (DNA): TGTGCCAGTAGTTGGGCGTTCGGAGGCCGATATAGCAATCAGCCCCAGCATTTT.